This is a list of T cell receptor beta chains from one sample in a study of Ad26.COV2.S vaccination and SARS-CoV-2 variants. The data were produced by immunoSEQ multiplex PCR, yet TCRdb's version contains in-frame clones alone and is incomplete. This repertoire shows around 320,000 clones, approximately 86% found once; its top ten account for 2% to 2.5%. The sequenced sample was peripheral blood, obtained in a trial of Ad26.COV2.S vaccine versus placebo. The receptor set was obtained from a person between 18 and 65 years old who received the Ad26.COV2.S COVID-19 vaccine or a placebo. Each CDR3 is given with its conserved first and last residue. The order of the fields is V gene, J gene, CDR3 protein.

V gene: TRBV9
J gene: TRBJ1-4
CDR3 protein: CASSVGTGGRSGDNEKLFF

V gene: TRBV28
J gene: TRBJ2-7
CDR3 protein: CASSVTQGRHEQYF

V gene: TRBV29-1
J gene: TRBJ1-2
CDR3 protein: CSVELWTGNGYTF

V gene: TRBV28
J gene: TRBJ2-7
CDR3 protein: CASTGQSGGDYEQYF

V gene: TRBV7-8
J gene: TRBJ2-1
CDR3 protein: CASSLGRGWYNEQFF

V gene: TRBV30
J gene: TRBJ2-7
CDR3 protein: CAWSPPGGSYEQYF

V gene: TRBV18
J gene: TRBJ1-1
CDR3 protein: CASSPSLGRVGTEAFF

V gene: TRBV5-8
J gene: TRBJ2-2
CDR3 protein: CASSLLGSENTGELFF

V gene: TRBV20-1
J gene: TRBJ1-1
CDR3 protein: CSASMGGMTEAFF

V gene: TRBV4-1
J gene: TRBJ2-5
CDR3 protein: CASSYRTLQTQYF

V gene: TRBV11-2
J gene: TRBJ1-5
CDR3 protein: CASSFTTGNLDQPQHF

V gene: TRBV6-6
J gene: TRBJ2-6
CDR3 protein: CASSSANSGANVLTF

V gene: TRBV10-3
J gene: TRBJ1-6
CDR3 protein: CAISGGQVSSYNSPLHF

V gene: TRBV5-6
J gene: TRBJ1-2
CDR3 protein: CASSPHGGTGGTSNYGYTF

V gene: TRBV3-1/TRBV3-2
J gene: TRBJ2-2
CDR3 protein: CASSDRDIFTGELFF

V gene: TRBV5-1
J gene: TRBJ1-4
CDR3 protein: CASLPAPGQGGEKLFF

V gene: TRBV23-1
J gene: TRBJ2-1
CDR3 protein: CASSQTGRNEQFF

V gene: TRBV7-6
J gene: TRBJ2-5
CDR3 protein: CASSLFAGGARETQYF

V gene: TRBV11-2
J gene: TRBJ2-5
CDR3 protein: CASSYGLAGGWETQYF

V gene: TRBV6-5
J gene: TRBJ1-2
CDR3 protein: CASSYLGDSSYTF

V gene: TRBV11-2
J gene: TRBJ2-7
CDR3 protein: CASSRVDYEQYF

V gene: TRBV28
J gene: TRBJ1-1
CDR3 protein: CASSHQGSEAFF

V gene: TRBV7-2
J gene: TRBJ2-3
CDR3 protein: CASRPSGVTQYF

V gene: TRBV6-2/TRBV6-3
J gene: TRBJ1-5
CDR3 protein: CASSLFGQINQPQHF

V gene: TRBV19
J gene: TRBJ1-2
CDR3 protein: CASSIGIRRLDYGYTF

V gene: TRBV28
J gene: TRBJ2-3
CDR3 protein: CASSLGGDLDTQYF

V gene: TRBV5-5
J gene: TRBJ1-2
CDR3 protein: CASSLASAGVGHYGYTF

V gene: TRBV18
J gene: TRBJ1-2
CDR3 protein: CASSPPDSYGYTF

V gene: TRBV19
J gene: TRBJ2-7
CDR3 protein: CASSITFVGSSYEQYF

V gene: TRBV7-9
J gene: TRBJ2-3
CDR3 protein: CASSSMGIGGTDTQYF

V gene: TRBV10-1
J gene: TRBJ2-2
CDR3 protein: CASSEGGTTGELFF

V gene: TRBV11-3
J gene: TRBJ2-7
CDR3 protein: CASSSALDSYEQYF

V gene: TRBV4-1
J gene: TRBJ1-1
CDR3 protein: CASSQYRDRGTEAFF

V gene: TRBV28
J gene: TRBJ1-2
CDR3 protein: CASSWTGGRYGYTF

V gene: TRBV9
J gene: TRBJ2-1
CDR3 protein: CASSAQGIWNEQFF

V gene: TRBV4-2
J gene: TRBJ1-2
CDR3 protein: CASSQDVVQNYGYTF

V gene: TRBV29-1
J gene: TRBJ1-2
CDR3 protein: CSVLTGGRYGYTF

V gene: TRBV5-1
J gene: TRBJ1-1
CDR3 protein: CASSLELGGLNTEAFF

V gene: TRBV2
J gene: TRBJ2-3
CDR3 protein: CASSESGWVTDTQYF

V gene: TRBV12-3/TRBV12-4
J gene: TRBJ1-1
CDR3 protein: CASSFGRGTEAFF

V gene: TRBV24-1
J gene: TRBJ1-1
CDR3 protein: CATRGQMNTEAFF

V gene: TRBV11-2
J gene: TRBJ1-6
CDR3 protein: CARPGGGYSPLHF

V gene: TRBV6-6
J gene: TRBJ1-2
CDR3 protein: CASSLEPTGTPQRYGYTF

V gene: TRBV6-6
J gene: TRBJ2-3
CDR3 protein: CASSYWNRDTDTQYF

V gene: TRBV11-2
J gene: TRBJ2-3
CDR3 protein: CASSLDAQGGDTQYF

V gene: TRBV11-2
J gene: TRBJ2-5
CDR3 protein: CASSFGDRQQETQYF

V gene: TRBV4-1
J gene: TRBJ2-1
CDR3 protein: CASSQGGFRGSDEQFF

V gene: TRBV6-4
J gene: TRBJ1-6
CDR3 protein: CASSDSGGWGSPLHF

V gene: TRBV10-3
J gene: TRBJ2-3
CDR3 protein: CAISYSGGAQNTQYF

V gene: TRBV5-1
J gene: TRBJ2-5
CDR3 protein: CASSLGFQQETQYF

V gene: TRBV7-9
J gene: TRBJ2-7
CDR3 protein: CASSSYPKSYRGSSYEQYF

V gene: TRBV21-1
J gene: TRBJ2-1
CDR3 protein: CASSTTTGWPYNEQFF

V gene: TRBV12-5
J gene: TRBJ1-2
CDR3 protein: CASGTGSGYTF